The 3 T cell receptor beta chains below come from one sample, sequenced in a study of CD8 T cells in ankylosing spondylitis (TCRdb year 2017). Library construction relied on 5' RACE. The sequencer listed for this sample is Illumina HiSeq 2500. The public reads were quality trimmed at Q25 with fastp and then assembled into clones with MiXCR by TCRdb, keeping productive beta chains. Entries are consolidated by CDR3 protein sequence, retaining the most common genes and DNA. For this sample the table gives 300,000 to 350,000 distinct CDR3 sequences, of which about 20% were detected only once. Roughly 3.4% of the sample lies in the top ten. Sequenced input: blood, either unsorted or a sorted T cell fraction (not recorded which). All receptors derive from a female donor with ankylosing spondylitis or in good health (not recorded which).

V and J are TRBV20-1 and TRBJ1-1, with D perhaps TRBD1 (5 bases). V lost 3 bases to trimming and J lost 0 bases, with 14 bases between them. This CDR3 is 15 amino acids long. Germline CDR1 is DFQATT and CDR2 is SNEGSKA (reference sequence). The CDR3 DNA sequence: TGCAGTGCTAGCAGAGGGGTGGGAGTGAACACTGAAGCTTTCTTT. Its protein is CSASRGVGVNTEAFF.

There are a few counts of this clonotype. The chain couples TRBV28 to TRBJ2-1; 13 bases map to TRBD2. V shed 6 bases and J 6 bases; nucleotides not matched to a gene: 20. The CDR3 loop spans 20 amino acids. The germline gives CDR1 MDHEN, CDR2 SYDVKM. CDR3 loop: CASRSPGTSGIDGTFNEQFF. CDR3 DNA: TGTGCCAGCAGATCCCCCGGGACTAGCGGGATTGATGGGACCTTCAATGAGCAGTTCTTC.

The CDR3 loop reads CASSYRTSGGPDTQYF. CDR3 coding DNA: TGTGCCAGCAGTTACCGGACTAGCGGAGGCCCAGATACGCAGTATTTT. The gene calls are TRBV6-5 and TRBJ2-3, with 10 bases lining up with TRBD2. The CDR3 consists of 16 residues. Trimming took 2 bases from V and 4 from J; bases not matched to a gene: 6. The germline V gene has CDR1 MNHEY and CDR2 SVGAGI.